This entry concerns a single T cell receptor (beta chain). This sample is part of a study of control samples from healthy donors and cancer patients. TCRdb's table, derived via immunoSEQ multiplex PCR, lists solely in-frame clones and lacks some. The sample has around 90,000 clones; 85% are singletons. This CDR3 region has 16 residues. V gave up 4 bases and J gave up 1 base, with 14 bases separating them. Germline V gene lookup returns CDR1 SGDLS and CDR2 YYNGEE. The sequence came from a woman aged 40-49 years in good health. The rearrangement uses TRBV9 and TRBJ2-2, with a possible D match to TRBD2 (6 bases). The sample was blood. CDR3 loop: CASSPRGLMNTGELFF. In DNA, the CDR3 is TGTGCCAGCAGCCCCCGGGGACTGATGAACACCGGGGAGCTGTTTTTT. Combining the CDR3 with reference TRBV9 and TRBJ2-2 gives the whole variable domain DSGVTQTPKHLITATGQRVTLRCSPRSGDLSVYWYQQSLDQGLQFLIQYYNGEERAKGNILERFSAQQFPDLHSELNLSSLELGDSALYFCASSPRGLMNTGELFFGEGSRLTVL.